This paragraph covers one TCR beta chain sequence. Antigen: not known. The germline V and J ends were trimmed by 0 bases and 7 bases, with 19 bases remaining between them. Germline loops: CDR1 SGDLS, CDR2 YYNGEE. The CDR3 has 17 amino acids. PCR employed 60 Vbeta and 13 Jbeta primers. The data were produced by immunoSEQ multiplex PCR, yet TCRdb's version contains in-frame clones alone and is incomplete. In total, the table holds around 160,000 clones. The sample originates from a study of cytomegalovirus exposure and HLA in healthy donors. Whole-study results and caveats: Overall, about 160 TCR beta chains were annotated as cytomegalovirus-associated. Highly shared sequence variants in one cluster were likely a sequencing artifact.

The rearrangement links TRBV9 to TRBJ2-2; maybe TRBD2 (6 bases). The source of this sequence is a woman in her 50s in good health and CMV-seronegative. The sample comprised PBMCs. CDR3 loop: CASSVAQPSDWDGELFF. The CDR3 nucleotides are TGTGCCAGCAGCGTAGCTCAGCCTAGCGACTGGGACGGGGAGCTGTTTTTT.